This T cell receptor beta chain was found in a study of CD8+ T cells in alopecia areata. Study summary: Treated individuals took tofacitinib by mouth, 5 to 10 mg twice daily.

The CDR3 contains 16 residues. From germline, CDR1 is SGHTA and CDR2 FQGNSA. Trimming removed 2 bases at V and 7 bases at J, with 15 bases between. Alopecia areata patients gave lesional scalp punch biopsies and peripheral blood samples. This clone was counted between two and nine times. Extraction of RNA preceded its reverse transcription into cDNA, which served as the sequencing template. Repertoires were generated with immunoSEQ multiplex PCR, while TCRdb's copy carries only in-frame clones and drops some. The top ten clones hold more than 0.95% of a sample with roughly 250,000 clones, 65% to 70% of them seen once.

This sequence joins TRBV7-2 and TRBJ1-6, with no clear D. The sample was CD4+ T cells sorted from blood, taken at week 0. The sequence was obtained from a human donor with alopecia areata. As DNA, the CDR3 is TGTGCCAGCAGCTTAAGTCGGGTGCAGCGGAATTCACCCCTCCACTTT. This encodes CASSLSRVQRNSPLHF. Using reference TRBV7-2 and TRBJ1-6 for the parts outside the CDR3, the full variable domain is GAGVSQSPSNKVTEKGKDVELRCDPISGHTALYWYRQSLGQGLEFLIYFQGNSAPDKSGLPSDRFSAERTGGSVSTLTIQRTQQEDSAVYLCASSLSRVQRNSPLHFGNGTRLTVT.